This entry describes one TCR beta chain. Its antigen is undetermined. The data belong to a study of cytomegalovirus exposure and HLA in healthy donors. Looking at the study overall: A prior analysis found 117 million unique TCR beta sequences from approximately 190 million T cells. Whole-study results and caveats: With DRB1 most and HLA-C fewest, TCR association rates differed between HLA loci in a later analysis. TCR beta V- and J-gene trimming, according to a later analysis, was linked to a missense DCLRE1C variant.

13 Jbeta primers and 60 Vbeta primers were used for the PCR. Clones were read by immunoSEQ multiplex PCR, and TCRdb kept only the in-frame ones, dropping some. The listing records 100,000 to 150,000 clones. In germline, CDR1 is MNHEY, CDR2 SVGAGI. The CDR3 contains 15 residues. V trimming: 6 bases; J trimming: 0 bases; junction bases outside the gene matches: 5. The chain carries TRBV6-5 and TRBJ2-3; TRBD2 aligns across 8 bases. This TCR derives from a man aged 18 to 35 in good health and CMV-seronegative. Sequenced material: PBMCs. The CDR3 region has the DNA TGTGCCAGCAGGGGCCTAGCGGGCAGCACAGATACGCAGTATTTT. Translating it yields CASRGLAGSTDTQYF.